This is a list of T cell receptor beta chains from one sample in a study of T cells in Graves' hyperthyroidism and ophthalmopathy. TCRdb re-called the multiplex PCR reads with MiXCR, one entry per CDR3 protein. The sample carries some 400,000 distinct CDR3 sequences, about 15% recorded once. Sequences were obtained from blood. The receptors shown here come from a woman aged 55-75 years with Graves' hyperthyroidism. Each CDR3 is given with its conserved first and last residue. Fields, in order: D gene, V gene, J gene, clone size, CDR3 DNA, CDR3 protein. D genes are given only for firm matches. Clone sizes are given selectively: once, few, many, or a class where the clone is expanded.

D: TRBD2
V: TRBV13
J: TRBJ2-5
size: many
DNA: TGTGCCAGCAGCCTGGAAGGACTAGCGGGAGGAGAGACCCAGTACTTC
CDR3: CASSLEGLAGGETQYF

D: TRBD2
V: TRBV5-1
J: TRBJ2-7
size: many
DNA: TGCGCCAGCAGCCCGGGGCTAGCGGGAGGCGCCATCCCTAAGAACTACGAGCAGTACTTC
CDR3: CASSPGLAGGAIPKNYEQYF

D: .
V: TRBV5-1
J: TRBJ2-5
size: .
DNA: TGCGCCAGCAGCTCGACCGGGACACACCAAGAGACCCAGTACTTC
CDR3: CASSSTGTHQETQYF

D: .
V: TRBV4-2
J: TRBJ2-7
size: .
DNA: TGTGCCAGCAGCCAAGATGTGGGAGCCTCCTACGAGCAGTACTTC
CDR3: CASSQDVGASYEQYF

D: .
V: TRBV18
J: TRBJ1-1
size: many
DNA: TGTGCCAGCTCACCACTGTACACTGAAGCTTTCTTT
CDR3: CASSPLYTEAFF

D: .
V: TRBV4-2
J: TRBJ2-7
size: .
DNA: TGTGCCAGCAGCCAAAAAGGCTGGTCGAATCGCTACGAGCAGTACTTC
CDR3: CASSQKGWSNRYEQYF

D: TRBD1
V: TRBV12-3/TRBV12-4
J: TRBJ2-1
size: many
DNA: TGTGCCAGCAGTTTTGACAGGGGCTCCTACAATGAGCAGTTCTTC
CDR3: CASSFDRGSYNEQFF

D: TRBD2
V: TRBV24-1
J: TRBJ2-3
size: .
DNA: TGTGCCACCAATACGGGAGGAACAGATACGCAGTATTTT
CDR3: CATNTGGTDTQYF

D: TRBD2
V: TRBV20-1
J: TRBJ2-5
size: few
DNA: TGCAGTGCTAGGGGGGGGACCTCCCAAGAGACCCAGTACTTC
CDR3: CSARGGTSQETQYF

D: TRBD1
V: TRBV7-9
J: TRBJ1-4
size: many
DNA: TGTGCCAGCAGCTTAGAGAGGACAGGGGACGCTGAAAAACTGTTTTTT
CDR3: CASSLERTGDAEKLFF

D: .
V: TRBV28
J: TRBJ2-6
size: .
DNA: TGTGCCAACAGTCCCTCTTCCTTAATCAGGGCTGGGGCCAACGTCCTGACTTTC
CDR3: CANSPSSLIRAGANVLTF

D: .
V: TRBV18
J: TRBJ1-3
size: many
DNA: TGTGCCAGCTCACCAAGGTCCTCTGGAAACACCATATATTTT
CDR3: CASSPRSSGNTIYF

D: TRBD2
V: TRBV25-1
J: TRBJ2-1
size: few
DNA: TGTGCCAGCAGTGGTACCCGGCGGGAGATATACAATGAGCAGTTCTTC
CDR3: CASSGTRREIYNEQFF

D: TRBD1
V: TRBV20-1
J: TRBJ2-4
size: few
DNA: TGCAGTGGGTCGGACAGGCAGGGAAACATTCAGTACTTC
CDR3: CSGSDRQGNIQYF

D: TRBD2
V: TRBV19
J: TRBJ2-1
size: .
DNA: TGTGCCAGTAGTCCGGGACTAGCGGGAGGCGCTGAGCAGTTCTTC
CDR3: CASSPGLAGGAEQFF

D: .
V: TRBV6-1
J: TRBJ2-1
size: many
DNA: TGTGCCAGCAGGATAAGCGGGCCCTCCTACAATGAGCAGTTCTTC
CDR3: CASRISGPSYNEQFF

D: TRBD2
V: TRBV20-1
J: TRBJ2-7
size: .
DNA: TGCAGTGCTCGGCTTCTGGCTAGCGGGGCAGAATCTACCTACGAGCAGTACTTC
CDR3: CSARLLASGAESTYEQYF

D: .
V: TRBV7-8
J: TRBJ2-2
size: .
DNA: TGTGCCAGCCGCATCAGGAGGGCGAACACCGGGGAGCTGTTTTTT
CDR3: CASRIRRANTGELFF

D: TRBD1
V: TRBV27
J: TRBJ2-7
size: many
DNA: TGTGCCAGCAGTCTCCACCATGTAGGGACAGGGGTTTCCGAGCAGTACTTC
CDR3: CASSLHHVGTGVSEQYF

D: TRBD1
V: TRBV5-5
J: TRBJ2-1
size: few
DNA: TGTGCCAGCAGCAGGGGACAGGGAAACAACTGGCAGTTCTTC
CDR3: CASSRGQGNNWQFF

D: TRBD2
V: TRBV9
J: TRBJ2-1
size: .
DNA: TGTGCCAGCAGCTTAAGGACTAGCGGGGGGTACAATGAGCAGTTCTTC
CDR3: CASSLRTSGGYNEQFF

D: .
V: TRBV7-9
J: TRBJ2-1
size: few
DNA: TGTGCCAGCAGCTCCATGGGCCTAGACTACAATGAGCAGTTCTTC
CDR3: CASSSMGLDYNEQFF

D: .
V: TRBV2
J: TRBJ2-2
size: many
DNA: TGTGCCAGCAGACGGGACTCTTGGCCCGGGGAGCTGTTTTTT
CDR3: CASRRDSWPGELFF

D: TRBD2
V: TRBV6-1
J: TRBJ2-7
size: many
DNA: TGTGCCAGCAGTTTGGATAGCGGGACTACTACTAATTACGAGCAGTACTTC
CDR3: CASSLDSGTTTNYEQYF

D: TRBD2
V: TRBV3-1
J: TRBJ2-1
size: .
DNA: TGTGCCAGCCCACCTCGGACTAGCGGGAGCGGCGGTGAGCAGTTCTTC
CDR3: CASPPRTSGSGGEQFF

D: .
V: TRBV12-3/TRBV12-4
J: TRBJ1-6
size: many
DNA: TGTGCCAGCAGTGAACAGGGCCCGGCAAATTCACCCCTCCACTTT
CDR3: CASSEQGPANSPLHF

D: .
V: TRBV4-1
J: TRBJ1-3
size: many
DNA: TGCGCCAGCAGCCCGGGGAGGGGTTCTGGAAACACCATATATTTT
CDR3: CASSPGRGSGNTIYF